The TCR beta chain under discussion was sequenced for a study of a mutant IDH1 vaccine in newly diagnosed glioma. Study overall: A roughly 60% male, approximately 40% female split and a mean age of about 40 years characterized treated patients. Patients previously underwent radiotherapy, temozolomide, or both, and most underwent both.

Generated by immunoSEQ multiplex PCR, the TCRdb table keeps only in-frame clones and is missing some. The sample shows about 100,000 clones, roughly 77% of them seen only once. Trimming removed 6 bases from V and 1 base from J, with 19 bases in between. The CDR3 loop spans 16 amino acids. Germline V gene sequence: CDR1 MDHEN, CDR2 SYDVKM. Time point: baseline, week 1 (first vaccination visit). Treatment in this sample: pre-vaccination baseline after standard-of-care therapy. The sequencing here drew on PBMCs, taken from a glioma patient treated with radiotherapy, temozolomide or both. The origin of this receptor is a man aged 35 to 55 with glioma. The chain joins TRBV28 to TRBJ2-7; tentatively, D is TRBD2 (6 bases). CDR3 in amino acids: CASRPPGGDLSYEQYF. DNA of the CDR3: TGTGCCAGCAGACCCCCAGGAGGGGACTTATCCTACGAGCAGTACTTC.